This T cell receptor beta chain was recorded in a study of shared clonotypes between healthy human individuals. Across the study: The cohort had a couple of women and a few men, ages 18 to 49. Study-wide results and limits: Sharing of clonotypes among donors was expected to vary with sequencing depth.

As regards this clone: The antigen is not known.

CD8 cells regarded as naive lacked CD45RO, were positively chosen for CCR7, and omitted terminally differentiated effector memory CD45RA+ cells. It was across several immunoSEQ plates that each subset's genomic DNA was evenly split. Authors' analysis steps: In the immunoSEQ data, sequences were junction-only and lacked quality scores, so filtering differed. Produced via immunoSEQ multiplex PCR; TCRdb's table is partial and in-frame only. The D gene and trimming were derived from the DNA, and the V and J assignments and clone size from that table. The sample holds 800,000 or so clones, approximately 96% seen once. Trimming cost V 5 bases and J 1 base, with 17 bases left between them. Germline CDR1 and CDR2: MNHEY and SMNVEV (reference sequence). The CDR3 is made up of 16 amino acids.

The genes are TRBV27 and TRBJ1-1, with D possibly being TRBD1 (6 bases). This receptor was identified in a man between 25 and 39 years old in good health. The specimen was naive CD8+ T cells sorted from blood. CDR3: CASSARDTSENTEAFF. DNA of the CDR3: TGTGCCAGCAGTGCCCGGGACACCTCGGAGAACACTGAAGCTTTCTTT.